This T cell receptor (beta chain) was sequenced during a study of T cell responses to AZD1222 COVID-19 vaccine. Method: immunoSEQ multiplex PCR; TCRdb's copy keeps in-frame clones and lacks some. The table has 100,000 to 150,000 clones, about nine tenths seen once. CDR1 is LNHDA and CDR2 is SQIVND in the germline V gene (reference sequence). V was cut by 5 bases and J by 0 bases, with 5 bases left in between. This CDR3 is 13 amino acids long. V is TRBV19 and J is TRBJ1-5; D gene uncertain. Here the sequenced sample was peripheral blood, taken on day 0 of AZD1222 vaccination. This receptor was obtained from an adult in good health. The CDR3 loop reads CASSQYSNQPQHF. The CDR3 region has the DNA TGTGCCAGTAGTCAGTATAGCAATCAGCCCCAGCATTTT. Together with reference TRBV19 and TRBJ1-5, the CDR3 gives the full variable domain: DGGITQSPKYLFRKEGQNVTLSCEQNLNHDAMYWYRQDPGQGLRLIYYSQIVNDFQKGDIAEGYSVSREKKESFPLTVTSAQKNPTAFYLCASSQYSNQPQHFGDGTRLSIL.